These 5 T cell receptor beta chains came from one sample sequenced in a study of OX40 agonist ivuxolimab in advanced cancers. The method was immunoSEQ multiplex PCR; TCRdb's version includes in-frame clones alone and lacks a portion of them. The sample lists tens of thousands of clones; about 87% were seen once. The sample consisted of CD4+ or CD8+ T cells sorted from blood, taken in a trial of the OX40 agonist ivuxolimab. The receptors were gathered from an adult with an advanced solid tumor such as melanoma, head and neck, liver or kidney cancer.

The V gene is TRBV7-2, the J gene TRBJ2-5, with 14 positions matching TRBD2. The trim removed 3 bases at V and 5 bases at J, leaving 2 bases unmatched. CDR1 is SGHTA, CDR2 FQGNSA, per germline. This CDR3 has 15 amino acids. The CDR3 nucleotides are TGTGCCAGCAGCTTCGGACTAGCGGGGGGTGAGACCCAGTACTTC. The encoded protein is CASSFGLAGGETQYF.

J is TRBJ1-5 and V is TRBV9, with TRBD1 matching over 7 bases. V lost 4 bases, J lost 0 bases, and 13 bases stayed unmatched. The CDR3 has 18 amino acids. Germline-derived CDR1 and CDR2 are SGDLS and YYNGEE. The DNA of the CDR3 is TGTGCCAGCAGCAAGGGACCTCAGGGGGTTTATAGCAATCAGCCCCAGCATTTT. This codes for CASSKGPQGVYSNQPQHF. Variable domain in full (rest from reference TRBV9 and TRBJ1-5): DSGVTQTPKHLITATGQRVTLRCSPRSGDLSVYWYQQSLDQGLQFLIQYYNGEERAKGNILERFSAQQFPDLHSELNLSSLELGDSALYFCASSKGPQGVYSNQPQHFGDGTRLSIL.

The DNA for the CDR3 is TGCGCCAGCAGCCAAGAATACCCCAGTTTCTATGGCTACACCTTC. Amino acid sequence: CASSQEYPSFYGYTF. The chain has TRBV4-3 and TRBJ1-2; D uncertain. Germline values: CDR1 LGHNA, CDR2 YSLEER. CDR3 size: 15 residues. Deletions cut 0 bases from V and 4 bases from J, with 12 bases between.

The chain uses TRBV27 and TRBJ1-1, with D possibly matching TRBD1 (5 bases). The CDR3 totals 13 residues. Germline-derived CDR1 and CDR2 are MNHEY and SMNVEV (reference sequence). Trimming removed 3 bases at V and 5 bases at J, with 10 bases between. CDR3 DNA sequence: TGTGCCAGCAGTTTGAACAGGATGACTGAAGCTTTCTTT. This codes for CASSLNRMTEAFF.

The CDR3 reads CASSSVRGVNYEQYF. The CDR3 nucleotides read TGTGCCAGCAGTTCCGTCAGGGGGGTCAACTACGAGCAGTACTTC. The chain has TRBV28 and TRBJ2-7; D possibly corresponds to TRBD1 (7 bases). The CDR3 sequence is 15 residues long. The V gene's germline CDR1 is MDHEN and CDR2 SYDVKM. The V gene lost 4 bases and the J gene lost 3 bases, with 16 bases spanning the gap.